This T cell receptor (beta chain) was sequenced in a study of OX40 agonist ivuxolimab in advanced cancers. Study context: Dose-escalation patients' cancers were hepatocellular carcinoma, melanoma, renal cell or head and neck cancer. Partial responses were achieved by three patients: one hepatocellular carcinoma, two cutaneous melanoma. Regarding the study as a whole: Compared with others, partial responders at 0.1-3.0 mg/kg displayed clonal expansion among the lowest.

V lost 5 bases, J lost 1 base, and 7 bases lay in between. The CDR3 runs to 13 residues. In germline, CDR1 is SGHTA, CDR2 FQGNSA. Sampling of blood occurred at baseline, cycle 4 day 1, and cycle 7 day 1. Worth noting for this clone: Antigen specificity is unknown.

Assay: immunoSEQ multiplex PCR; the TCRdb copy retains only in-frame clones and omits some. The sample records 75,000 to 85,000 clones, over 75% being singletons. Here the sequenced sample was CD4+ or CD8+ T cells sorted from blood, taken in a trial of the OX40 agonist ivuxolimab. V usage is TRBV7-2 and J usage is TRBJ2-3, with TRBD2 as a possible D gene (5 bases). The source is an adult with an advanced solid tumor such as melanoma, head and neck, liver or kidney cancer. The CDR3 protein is CASSRTGTDTQYF. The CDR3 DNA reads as TGTGCCAGCAGCCGGACTGGCACAGATACGCAGTATTTT.